These 10 T cell receptor beta chains were sequenced from one sample in a study of T cells after yellow fever vaccination. Using its own MiXCR run on the 5' RACE reads, TCRdb lists one record per CDR3 protein. This table has 300,000 to 350,000 distinct CDR3 sequences, about 4% appearing once. The starting material was PBMCs, obtained 5 days after the yellow fever booster vaccination. Every receptor here comes from a man between 18 and 35 years old who received the YFV17D yellow fever vaccine.

This chain connects TRBV29-1 to TRBJ2-2; 12 bases map to TRBD2. This CDR3 spans 14 amino acids. J gave up 3 bases and V 7 bases, and 3 bases lay outside the gene matches. Germline V gene sequence: CDR1 SQVTM, CDR2 ANQGSEA. DNA for the CDR3: TGCAGCGCCGGACTAGCGGGGTACACCGGGGAGCTGTTTTTT. It encodes CSAGLAGYTGELFF.

The table lists this clonotype with many counts. This chain links TRBV4-3 with TRBJ1-4, with TRBD1 as a possible D gene (5 bases). The germline gives CDR1 LGHNA, CDR2 YSLEER. The CDR3 is 15 amino acids. V shed 0 bases and J shed 15 bases, with 20 bases lying between them. CDR3 sequence: CASSQDLGQGLVLFF. CDR3 bases: TGCGCCAGCAGCCAAGATCTCGGTCAGGGACTGGTGTTGTTTTTT.

The V gene is TRBV13, the J gene TRBJ1-1; 7 bases are shared with TRBD1. Germline CDR1 and CDR2: PRHDT and FYEKMQ (reference sequence). V lost 5 bases to trimming and J lost 8 bases; unmatched junction nucleotides: 8. The CDR3 is 13 amino acids. The CDR3 nucleotides are TGTGCCAGCAGCGTCACCCGGGACAGCGAAGCTTTCTTT. Translated: CASSVTRDSEAFF.

Ten or more counts support this clonotype. The chain links TRBV5-1 to TRBJ1-1; possible D gene TRBD1, 5 bases. V was trimmed by 0 bases and J by 1 base, leaving 10 bases between them. The V gene's germline CDR1 is SGHRS and CDR2 YFSETQ. The CDR3 extends over 15 amino acids. Here the CDR3 DNA reads TGCGCCAGCAGCTTGGGGGGGACCGCGAACACTGAAGCTTTCTTT. It yields the protein CASSLGGTANTEAFF.

In its sample, this clonotype was seen many times. The chain links TRBV7-9 to TRBJ2-1; D possibly corresponds to TRBD1 (6 bases). V lost 2 bases and J lost 6, with 8 bases in between. Germline V gene lookup returns CDR1 SEHNR and CDR2 FQNEAQ (reference sequence). The CDR3 contains 13 residues. The CDR3, as DNA: TGTGCCAGCAGCTTACAAGGGGGCAATGAGCAGTTCTTC. Protein sequence: CASSLQGGNEQFF.

There are a few counts of this clonotype. This clone may be a read error of a much larger clone one base away. The genes are TRBV6-1 and TRBJ2-7; D gene unclear. Germline CDR1 MNHNS, CDR2 SASEGT. Trimming cost V 5 bases and J 3 bases, with 5 bases left between them. The CDR3 extends over 11 amino acids. CDR3 protein: CASSYRYEQYF. In DNA, the CDR3 is TGTGCCAGCAGTTACCGCTACGAGCAGTACTTC.

This clonotype has only a few counts. The chain employs TRBV4-1 and TRBJ2-1; 7 bases match TRBD1. The germline V gene encodes CDR1 MGHRA and CDR2 YSYEKL. After removal of 4 bases from V and 0 bases from J, the junction contained 9 bases not matched to a gene. The CDR3 is 17 residues long. The CDR3 reads CASSPIQGKSSYNEQFF. The CDR3 DNA is TGCGCCAGCAGCCCTATACAGGGGAAGAGCTCCTACAATGAGCAGTTCTTC.

The chain's CDR3 is CASSLEGYKGNTIYF. The CDR3 coding sequence is TGTGCCAGCAGCCTAGAGGGGTACAAAGGAAACACCATATATTTT. J is TRBJ1-3 and V is TRBV7-3, with D perhaps TRBD1 (5 bases). CDR1 SGHTA and CDR2 FQGTGA come from the germline V gene. The CDR3 has 15 amino acids. The V end lost 5 bases, the J end lost 4 bases, and 15 bases lay between the germline ends.

The V call is TRBV6-2 or TRBV6-3, the J call TRBJ1-5; D is ambiguous. Germline V CDR1 and CDR2: MNHEY, SVGEGT. The germline V and J ends were trimmed by 1 base and 0 bases, with 13 bases remaining between them. This CDR3 region has 17 residues. The CDR3 spells CASSYLFGWNSNQPQHF. CDR3 nucleotides: TGTGCCAGCAGTTACTTATTCGGATGGAATAGCAATCAGCCCCAGCATTTT.

This chain connects TRBV18 to TRBJ2-4; D ambiguous. Deletions cut 3 bases from V and 5 bases from J, with 8 bases between. Per germline, CDR1 KGHSH and CDR2 LQKENI. The CDR3 extends over 13 amino acids. This CDR3 is CASSPGEENIQYF. CDR3 coding DNA: TGTGCCAGCTCACCTGGGGAAGAAAACATTCAGTACTTC. Full variable domain (outside the CDR3, taken from reference TRBV18 and TRBJ2-4): NAGVMQNPRHLVRRRGQEARLRCSPMKGHSHVYWYRQLPEEGLKFMVYLQKENIIDESGMPKERFSAEFPKEGPSILRIQQVVRGDSAAYFCASSPGEENIQYFGAGTRLSVL.